This T cell receptor beta chain was captured by sequencing in a study of OX40 agonist ivuxolimab in advanced cancers. Study-wide context: With ivuxolimab, an agonistic anti-OX40 (CD134) antibody, patients were treated. Patients were roughly 83% male with ages about 23 to 90, mean roughly 64. Study-wide results and limits: In general, CD8+ T cells held more expanded clones than CD4+ did, on average. At 0.1 to 3.0 mg/kg, CD4+ and CD8+ blood T cells expanded clonally by week 6.

The V gene lost 4 bases and the J gene lost 3 bases, with 10 bases spanning the gap. The V gene's germline CDR1 is MNHNS and CDR2 SASEGT. This CDR3 is 13 amino acids long. This clone qualifies as medium-sized (0.01 to 0.1%). The antigen remains undetermined. TCRdb keeps only in-frame clones here, not all; method: immunoSEQ multiplex PCR. This repertoire shows about 36,000 clones, around 80% found once; its top ten account for roughly 10%. The TCR originated in an adult with an advanced solid tumor such as melanoma, head and neck, liver or kidney cancer. The sample was CD4+ or CD8+ T cells sorted from blood, taken in a trial of the OX40 agonist ivuxolimab. The chain carries TRBV6-1 and TRBJ2-7; TRBD1 is a possible D gene (6 bases). The CDR3 DNA reads TGTGCCAGCAGTGGACCGACAGGCTACGAGCAGTACTTC. Translating it yields CASSGPTGYEQYF.